This TCR beta chain was documented in a study of blood T cells in healthy people across ages. Primers used in a second PCR of about 6 to 11 cycles were a sample-barcoded 5' primer and a J-beta primer mix. Every cDNA molecule carried a tag from a template-switch adaptor bearing 12 random nucleotides. A single record per CDR3 protein comes from TCRdb applying MiXCR to the 5' RACE reads. The data contain about a million distinct CDR3 sequences, roughly 51% of them singletons. The CDR3 loop spans 15 amino acids. V dropped 2 bases and J dropped 4 bases, with 11 bases sitting between them. Germline V CDR1 and CDR2: SGHTA, FQGNSA.

The sample was blood. This clonotype originated in a woman aged 55-69 years in good health. The chain recombines TRBV7-2 with TRBJ1-4; D is possibly TRBD1 (5 bases). CDR3 DNA: TGTGCCAGCAGCTTATCGGTTAGGGGTAATGAAAAACTGTTTTTT. Translation: CASSLSVRGNEKLFF.